The 17 T cell receptor beta chains given below trace back to one sample, sequenced in a study of vaccination and CD4 T cells after COVID-19. These receptors' targets are unknown. Regarding treatment: approximately nine-day PBMC culture with coronavirus spike peptide pools or control peptides (ViraFEST assay). Cultured CD4+ T-cell DNA underwent Oncomine TCR Beta short-read sequencing. One entry per CDR3 protein results from TCRdb running MiXCR on the PCR reads. The sample yields under 20,000 distinct CDR3 sequences, about 73% seen once. What was sequenced was CD4+ T cells from blood, cultured in vitro. These receptors were taken from a human donor who had recovered from COVID-19.

V usage is TRBV6-5 and J usage is TRBJ2-7; D is perhaps TRBD1 (6 bases). This CDR3 region has 13 residues. V lost 4 bases, J lost 3 bases, and 10 bases lay in between. Germline V lookup: CDR1 MNHEY, CDR2 SVGAGI. CDR3 nucleotides: TGTGCCAGCAGTTGGTCCAGGGGCTACGAGCAGTACTTC. Its translation is CASSWSRGYEQYF.

This chain uses TRBV6-1 with TRBJ1-3, with D unclear. The CDR3 sequence is 14 residues long. Trimming pared 7 bases from V and 0 bases from J, leaving 10 bases between. The germline gives CDR1 MNHNS, CDR2 SASEGT. The CDR3 loop is CASMVSFSGNTIYF. The CDR3 bases are TGTGCCAGCATGGTCTCCTTCTCTGGAAACACCATATATTTT.

This clonotype was detected only once. This chain joins TRBV10-2 and TRBJ1-6; TRBD1 is a possible D gene (5 bases). Germline CDR1 and CDR2: WSHSY and SAAADI. V was clipped by 6 bases and J by 7 bases, with 10 bases between them. CDR3 length equals 13 residues. The CDR3 DNA reads TGCGCCAGCAGCGGGACGGTGAATTCACCCCTCCACTTT. As protein: CASSGTVNSPLHF.

V usage is TRBV18 and J usage is TRBJ1-2; 9 bases agree with TRBD1. This CDR3 region has 16 residues. The trim removed 1 base at V and 4 bases at J, leaving 7 bases unmatched. CDR1 KGHSH and CDR2 LQKENI come from the germline V gene. The CDR3, as DNA: TGTGCCAGCTCACCACTATCAGGGGACAGGGCCTATGGCTACACCTTC. Protein product: CASSPLSGDRAYGYTF. Full variable domain (outside the CDR3, taken from reference TRBV18 and TRBJ1-2): NAGVMQNPRHLVRRRGQEARLRCSPMKGHSHVYWYRQLPEEGLKFMVYLQKENIIDESGMPKERFSAEFPKEGPSILRIQQVVRGDSAAYFCASSPLSGDRAYGYTFGSGTRLTVV.

This clonotype was counted a single time. The V gene is TRBV7-3, the J gene TRBJ1-1; the match to TRBD1 covers 8 bases. V shed 1 base, J shed 3 bases, and the junction held 10 bases outside the gene matches. In germline, CDR1 is SGHTA, CDR2 FQGTGA. This CDR3 has 17 amino acids. The DNA of the CDR3 is TGTGCCAGCAGCTTAATGCCTCAGGGGGCGCCTGACACTGAAGCTTTCTTT. Residues: CASSLMPQGAPDTEAFF.

As DNA, the CDR3 is TGTGCCAGCAGTCCCCCGGGGGGGGAAGGCTACACCTTC. This sequence encodes CASSPPGGEGYTF. This chain links TRBV6-1 with TRBJ1-2; weak D call: TRBD1 (5 bases). V gave up 5 bases and J gave up 8 bases, with 15 bases separating them. The CDR3 runs 13 residues. Germline V CDR1 and CDR2: MNHNS, SASEGT.

The CDR3 DNA reads TGTGCCAGCAGTTTCCGACTAGCAAGTGCCGAGCAGTACTTC. Encoded protein: CASSFRLASAEQYF. The V gene is TRBV27, the J gene TRBJ2-7; 7 bases align to TRBD2. The CDR3 totals 14 residues. The germline V gene encodes CDR1 MNHEY and CDR2 SMNVEV (reference sequence). V trimming: 3 bases; J trimming: 6 bases; junction bases outside the gene matches: 8.

This sequence joins TRBV7-8 and TRBJ1-5; 9 bases are shared with TRBD1. The V gene's germline CDR1 is SGHVS and CDR2 FQNEAQ. This CDR3 is 13 amino acids long. V was pared by 5 bases and J by 7 bases, with 3 bases of the junction left unmatched. The CDR3 here is CASSHDRGQPQHF. DNA for the CDR3: TGTGCCAGCAGCCACGACAGGGGGCAGCCCCAGCATTTT.

The chain links TRBV7-3 to TRBJ1-1; D is ambiguous. Deletions cut 2 bases from V and 2 bases from J, with 12 bases between. This CDR3 contains 15 residues. The V gene's germline CDR1 is SGHTA and CDR2 FQGTGA. The CDR3 sequence is CASSLDRADNTEAFF. CDR3 nucleotides: TGTGCCAGCAGCTTAGATCGGGCCGACAACACTGAAGCTTTCTTT.

The chain is built from TRBV27 and TRBJ2-2; a weak D match, TRBD1 (6 bases). V was pared by 11 bases and J by 0 bases, with 19 bases between. Germline assignment: CDR1 MNHEY and CDR2 SMNVEV (reference sequence). There are 16 residues in the CDR3. The CDR3 region is CACKAGALTNTGELFF. The CDR3 coding sequence is TGTGCCTGCAAAGCAGGGGCACTAACGAACACCGGGGAGCTGTTTTTT.

V gene TRBV7-6 combines with J gene TRBJ2-5; D not resolved. The V gene's germline CDR1 is SGHVS and CDR2 FNYEAQ. Trimming cost V 7 bases and J 3 bases, with 15 bases left between them. CDR3 length: 14 amino acids. The CDR3 loop is CASTPGWAEETQYF. The CDR3 nucleotides read TGTGCCAGCACCCCGGGCTGGGCGGAAGAGACCCAGTACTTC.

The rearrangement uses TRBV5-1 and TRBJ2-3; D is perhaps TRBD2 (6 bases). Germline V gives CDR1 SGHRS, CDR2 YFSETQ. The ends were cut back, 5 bases at V and 3 bases at J, with 19 bases in the middle. This CDR3 has 16 residues. In DNA, the CDR3 is TGCGCCAGCAGTCTAATGGCGGGAAGGGTGACAGATACGCAGTATTTT. It encodes CASSLMAGRVTDTQYF.

V is TRBV24-1 and J is TRBJ2-3; D possibly corresponds to TRBD1 (6 bases). Looked up from germline, CDR1 is KGHDR and CDR2 is SFDVKD. The V and J ends lost 7 bases and 6 bases respectively, with 13 bases between them. This CDR3 has 13 amino acids. Here the CDR3 DNA reads TGTGCCACCAGGGGAGAGAGGGGGGATACGCAGTATTTT. Translation gives CATRGERGDTQYF.

The rearrangement uses TRBV7-3 and TRBJ2-3; TRBD2 might be the D (5 bases). The CDR3 runs to 14 residues. V shed 7 bases and J shed 3 bases, with 14 bases lying between them. Germline lookup yields CDR1 SGHTA and CDR2 FQGTGA. The CDR3 DNA reads TGTGCCAGCACCCTCCTCGGGAATACAGATACGCAGTATTTT. It is translated as CASTLLGNTDTQYF.

V gene TRBV7-2 combines with J gene TRBJ2-7; 8 nucleotides match TRBD2. Per germline, CDR1 SGHTA and CDR2 FQGNSA. This CDR3 has 14 amino acids. The junction had 11 bases not matched to a gene; V was cut back by 7 bases and J by 6 bases. The CDR3: CASTQAGLVSEQYF. The CDR3 coding sequence is TGTGCCAGCACCCAAGCGGGACTAGTTTCCGAGCAGTACTTC.

The chain uses TRBV6-1 and TRBJ2-2; 11 positions agree with TRBD2. CDR1 is MNHNS, CDR2 SASEGT, per germline. With 6 bases clipped from V and 2 bases from J, the junction kept 5 bases outside the gene matches. The CDR3 covers 16 residues. CDR3 DNA: TGTGCCAGCAGACCTAGCGGGAGGACAAACACCGGGGAGCTGTTTTTT. Protein sequence: CASRPSGRTNTGELFF.

The chain is built from TRBV9 and TRBJ1-1; maybe TRBD1 (6 bases). CDR1 and CDR2 from the germline V gene are SGDLS and YYNGEE. The CDR3 is 14 residues long. Trimming stripped 0 bases from V and 4 bases from J, with 10 bases between. DNA of the CDR3: TGTGCCAGCAGCGTAGAGGGACAACGCACTGAAGCTTTCTTT. Residues: CASSVEGQRTEAFF.